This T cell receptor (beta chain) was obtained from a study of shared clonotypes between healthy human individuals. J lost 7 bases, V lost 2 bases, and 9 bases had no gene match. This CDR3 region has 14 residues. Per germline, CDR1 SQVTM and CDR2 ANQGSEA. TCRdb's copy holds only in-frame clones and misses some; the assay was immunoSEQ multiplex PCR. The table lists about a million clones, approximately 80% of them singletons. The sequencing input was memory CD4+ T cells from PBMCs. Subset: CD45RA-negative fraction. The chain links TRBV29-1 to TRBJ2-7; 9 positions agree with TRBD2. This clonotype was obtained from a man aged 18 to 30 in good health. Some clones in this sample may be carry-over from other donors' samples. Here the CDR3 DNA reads TGCAGCGTTGAACCGCGGGAGGGCGGAGTGGAGCAGTACTTC. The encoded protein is CSVEPREGGVEQYF.